This TCR beta chain was profiled in a study of blood T cells in healthy people across ages. Study summary: For every two T cells, template switching captured about one barcoded beta molecule. Study outcomes and limitations: Per million T cells, the diversity of TCR beta decreased roughly linearly as age advanced.

In regard to this clonotype: What it recognizes is unknown.

Germline loops: CDR1 DFQATT, CDR2 SNEGSKA (reference sequence). The CDR3 length is 13 residues. Next came a second PCR, run for 7 to 11 cycles, which used a sample-barcoded 5' primer along with a J-beta primer mix. TCRdb re-called the 5' RACE reads with MiXCR, one entry per CDR3 protein. The table lists some 1,000,000 distinct CDR3 sequences, around 25% of them singletons. These data are also associated with another study on T cells of mothers and their children. That report notes: Study donors consisted of a few healthy Caucasian mothers and their six children. Each child gave approximately 2.8 million TCR beta CDR3 reads (each mother, over 8.5 million).

Source material: blood. The clonotype originates from a girl under 10 years old in good health. The genes are TRBV20-1 and TRBJ2-5; D possibly corresponds to TRBD2 (6 bases). Matching the DNA end better, TRBJ2-1 makes the J call doubtful. The CDR3 spells CSAEGSIANEQFF. CDR3 sequence (DNA): TGCAGTGCGGAGGGTTCCATCGCCAATGAGCAGTTCTTC.